The next 25 T cell receptor beta chains were all read from a single sample in a study of T-cell memory formation after mild COVID-19 (TCRdb year 2021). Libraries came from 5' RACE. Sequencing was carried out with an Illumina NovaSeq 6000. TCRdb took the public reads, trimmed them with fastp at Q25, ran MiXCR for clone calling and kept in-frame beta chains. When rows share a CDR3 protein, they turn into one entry using the most common DNA and genes. The sample table holds about 190,000 distinct CDR3 sequences, of which around 18% were seen once. The ten largest make up around 2.4% of the sample. Sequences were obtained from PBMCs or a T cell subset sorted from them (not recorded which). All receptors come from an adult woman who had mild COVID-19 (a few samples of this study predate the infection). The sample titles of this study are shuffled in the database, so cell type and time point are left out; the donor was told from shared clones.

This clonotype was recorded a few times. This chain joins TRBV7-2 and TRBJ1-6; D remains unclear. V was shortened by 2 bases and J by 10 bases, with 6 bases between the two germline ends. Germline loops: CDR1 SGHTA, CDR2 FQGNSA. This CDR3 has 12 amino acids. DNA for the CDR3: TGTGCCAGCAGCTTAATGAACTCACCCCTCCACTTT. This sequence encodes CASSLMNSPLHF.

This chain joins TRBV6-1 and TRBJ1-4, with D hard to call. Germline CDR1 reads MNHNS; CDR2 reads SASEGT. The V and J ends lost 7 bases and 0 bases respectively, with 24 bases between them. The CDR3 runs to 19 residues. CDR3 region: CASTRLAIHAGTTNEKLFF. The CDR3 coding sequence is TGTGCCAGCACCCGACTTGCAATACATGCTGGAACAACTAATGAAAAACTGTTTTTT.

The V and J genes are TRBV6-5 and TRBJ2-5, with D maybe TRBD1 (6 bases). Trimming left V 7 bases short and J 2 bases short, with 11 bases between. The CDR3 is 13 amino acids. CDR1 and CDR2 from the germline V gene are MNHEY and SVGAGI. The CDR3 here is CASTMDSQETQYF. The CDR3, as DNA: TGTGCCAGCACCATGGACAGTCAAGAGACCCAGTACTTC.

V usage is TRBV11-2 and J usage is TRBJ2-2, with TRBD1 matching over 11 bases. Germline CDR1 and CDR2: SGHAT and FQNNGV. J lost 5 bases, V lost 5 bases, and 4 bases had no gene match. This CDR3 comprises 15 residues. The CDR3 coding sequence is TGTGCCAGCAGCCTTGGACAGGGGGCGACCGGGGAGCTGTTTTTT. Amino acid sequence: CASSLGQGATGELFF. The variable domain in full, with the rest retrieved from reference TRBV11-2 and TRBJ2-2, is EAGVAQSPRYKIIEKRQSVAFWCNPISGHATLYWYQQILGQGPKLLIQFQNNGVVDDSQLPKDRFSAERLKGVDSTLKIQPAKLEDSAVYLCASSLGQGATGELFFGEGSRLTVL.

The gene calls are TRBV18 and TRBJ2-3; D is undetermined. V was clipped by 4 bases and J by 6 bases, with 17 bases between them. CDR1 and CDR2 from the germline V gene are KGHSH and LQKENI. CDR3 length: 15 residues. DNA for the CDR3: TGTGCCAGCTCACTCTACTCGGGCAGTTCCGATACGCAGTATTTT. Translating it yields CASSLYSGSSDTQYF.

This clonotype was picked up a small number of times. The chain uses TRBV7-9 and TRBJ2-3, with TRBD2 identical over 7 bases. Germline loops: CDR1 SEHNR, CDR2 FQNEAQ (reference sequence). There are 12 residues in the CDR3. V shed 3 bases and J 10 bases; nucleotides not matched to a gene: 4. As DNA, the CDR3 is TGTGCCAGCAGCTTGCACGCGGGAGCGCAGTATTTT. Amino acid sequence: CASSLHAGAQYF.

This clonotype was seen more than once but under ten times. The chain employs TRBV10-2 and TRBJ1-5; D possibly corresponds to TRBD1 (5 bases). The germline V gene has CDR1 WSHSY and CDR2 SAAADI. This CDR3 is 17 amino acids long. V was pared by 4 bases and J by 2 bases, with 18 bases between. In DNA, the CDR3 is TGCGCCAGCAGTGCGCTCGGGGTTGGGGGGGGCAATCAGCCCCAGCATTTT. Residues: CASSALGVGGGNQPQHF.

The chain joins TRBV12-3 or TRBV12-4 to TRBJ1-3; D is unresolved. Trimming left V 8 bases short and J 10 bases short, with 18 bases between. The length of the CDR3 is 13 residues. The CDR3 DNA reads TGTGCCAGCGGATTAGTTGGCGGAGGTACCATATATTTT. It is translated as CASGLVGGGTIYF.

In its sample, this clonotype was seen a few times. This chain links TRBV5-1 with TRBJ2-2; 8 positions agree with TRBD1. Germline trimming cut 4 bases from V and 1 base from J; bases unmatched to any gene: 6. The CDR3 is made up of 16 amino acids. Per germline, CDR1 SGHRS and CDR2 YFSETQ. CDR3 in amino acids: CASSQTGTGNTGELFF. The CDR3 DNA sequence: TGCGCCAGCAGCCAGACCGGGACAGGGAACACCGGGGAGCTGTTTTTT.

The sample holds a few counts of this clonotype. This chain joins TRBV6-2 or TRBV6-3 and TRBJ2-5; TRBD2 matches at 9 bases. From germline, CDR1 is MNHEY and CDR2 SVGEGT. V was clipped by 4 bases and J by 4 bases; unmatched bases: 7. The CDR3 extends over 15 amino acids. This CDR3 is CASSSSSGTGETQYF. Here the CDR3 DNA reads TGTGCCAGCAGTTCTTCTAGCGGGACCGGAGAGACCCAGTACTTC.

This clonotype was counted between two and nine times. V usage is TRBV12-3 or TRBV12-4 and J usage is TRBJ2-2; 8 bases are shared with TRBD1. The CDR3 length is 14 residues. The V gene end was trimmed by 3 bases and the J gene end by 7 bases; junction bases not matched to a gene: 4. The CDR3 DNA reads TGTGCCAGCAGTTTCCAGGGGGCCATCGGGGAGCTGTTTTTT. It specifies CASSFQGAIGELFF.

This clonotype was recorded at least ten times. The genes are TRBV4-1 and TRBJ2-1, with TRBD2 matching over 14 bases. V was pared by 0 bases and J by 7 bases, with 8 bases of the junction left unmatched. The CDR3 spans 18 residues. The V gene's germline CDR1 is MGHRA and CDR2 YSYEKL. CDR3 sequence: CASSQDGRGLAGGNEQFF. The CDR3 DNA sequence: TGCGCCAGCAGCCAAGACGGGCGTGGACTAGCGGGGGGTAATGAGCAGTTCTTC.

The gene calls are TRBV12-3 or TRBV12-4 and TRBJ1-5; tentative D call: TRBD1 (5 bases). Trimming pared 1 base from V and 12 bases from J, leaving 16 bases between. CDR3 length equals 14 residues. CDR3: CASSLVGRAQCQHF. The CDR3 bases are TGTGCCAGCAGTTTAGTTGGCAGGGCCCAGTGCCAGCATTTT.

This clonotype was recorded a few times. The chain is built from TRBV5-1 and TRBJ2-7; D possibly uses TRBD1 or TRBD2 (7 bases each). Germline lookup yields CDR1 SGHRS and CDR2 YFSETQ. V was trimmed by 1 base and J by 0 bases, leaving 20 bases between them. This CDR3 is built from 18 residues. The CDR3 is CASSLRLGGGQSSYEQYF. The CDR3 DNA reads TGCGCCAGCAGCTTGCGCCTGGGAGGGGGCCAGAGCTCCTACGAGCAGTACTTC.

This clonotype was counted only a few times. CDR3 nucleotide sequence: TGTGCCAGCAGCTTAGGAGGGACAGGGGGAGTCGAGCAGTTCTTC. It encodes CASSLGGTGGVEQFF. The chain couples TRBV28 to TRBJ2-1; 11 bases line up with TRBD1. J was trimmed by 10 bases and V by 6 bases; bases with no gene match: 11. This CDR3 comprises 15 residues. CDR1 is MDHEN and CDR2 is SYDVKM in the germline V gene.

CDR3 sequence reads: CASSPRVGAAIKETQYF. The CDR3 DNA sequence: TGTGCCAGCAGCCCCCGTGTAGGAGCGGCGATCAAAGAGACCCAGTACTTC. The gene calls are TRBV7-9 and TRBJ2-5, with D perhaps TRBD2 (5 bases). The germline V gene encodes CDR1 SEHNR and CDR2 FQNEAQ (reference sequence). The CDR3 has 17 residues. Trimming cost V 5 bases and J 3 bases, with 22 bases left between them.

V and J are TRBV7-9 and TRBJ2-3; D might be TRBD2 (6 bases). Germline-derived CDR1 and CDR2 are SEHNR and FQNEAQ (reference sequence). The CDR3 has 12 amino acids. Trimming removed 5 bases at V and 10 bases at J, with 13 bases between. DNA for the CDR3: TGTGCCAGCAGCCCCAACGGGGGAGCGCAGTATTTT. This encodes CASSPNGGAQYF.

The rearrangement joins TRBV7-3 to TRBJ1-1; 7 nucleotides match TRBD1. Germline lookup yields CDR1 SGHTA and CDR2 FQGTGA. The CDR3 runs 13 residues. V shed 5 bases and J 4 bases; nucleotides not matched to a gene: 4. In nucleotides, the CDR3 is TGTGCCAGCAGCGTCTCAGGGGGCACTGAAGCTTTCTTT. Its protein product is CASSVSGGTEAFF.

This clonotype was counted between two and nine times. V is TRBV7-2 and J is TRBJ2-1; 7 bases line up with TRBD1. Germline CDR1 is SGHTA and CDR2 is FQGNSA. The CDR3 spans 16 residues. V shed 6 bases and J 4 bases; nucleotides not matched to a gene: 12. The CDR3 nucleotides are TGTGCCAGCAGTCGCCTGGGACAGACCCTATACAATGAGCAGTTCTTC. Encoded protein: CASSRLGQTLYNEQFF.

This sequence joins TRBV7-3 and TRBJ1-1; no firm D call. Germline V lookup: CDR1 SGHTA, CDR2 FQGTGA. V dropped 4 bases and J dropped 7 bases, with 13 bases sitting between them. This CDR3 contains 13 residues. For the CDR3, the DNA is TGTGCCAGCAGCTATGTCGTGCCTAATGAAGCTTTCTTT. Translated: CASSYVVPNEAFF.

A few counts support this clonotype. V usage is TRBV7-9 and J usage is TRBJ1-1, with D perhaps TRBD1 (5 bases). V lost 1 base to trimming and J lost 4 bases, with 19 bases between them. CDR1 and CDR2 (germline): SEHNR, FQNEAQ (reference sequence). The CDR3 sequence is 17 residues long. CDR3 region: CASSLDRRVRGPTEAFF. CDR3 DNA: TGTGCCAGCAGCTTAGACAGGCGGGTGAGGGGACCCACTGAAGCTTTCTTT.

This clonotype was observed a handful of times. This rearrangement joins TRBV12-3 or TRBV12-4 to TRBJ2-1, with 14 nucleotides matching TRBD2. The junction had 11 bases not matched to a gene; V was cut back by 6 bases and J by 7 bases. CDR3 length equals 17 residues. The CDR3 spells CASRPTSGRALGNEQFF. The CDR3, as DNA: TGTGCCAGCAGGCCGACTAGCGGGAGGGCCTTGGGGAATGAGCAGTTCTTC.

V gene TRBV12-3 or TRBV12-4 combines with J gene TRBJ1-4, with D tentatively TRBD1 (6 bases). Between the trimmed V and J ends, which lost 6 bases and 8 bases, there was a span of 10 bases. The CDR3 has 12 amino acids. As DNA, the CDR3 is TGTGCCAGCAGACCTACAGGGGAAAAACTGTTTTTT. Translation gives CASRPTGEKLFF.

The V and J genes are TRBV5-1 and TRBJ2-2; D gene uncertain. Germline V gives CDR1 SGHRS, CDR2 YFSETQ. The CDR3 runs 15 residues. V was clipped by 1 base and J by 2 bases, with 9 bases between them. The CDR3 nucleotides are TGCGCCAGCAGCTTGCGCCAGGACAACACCGGGGAGCTGTTTTTT. Translated, it gives CASSLRQDNTGELFF.

This rearrangement joins TRBV29-1 to TRBJ2-7, with D uncertain. V was shortened by 1 base and J by 3 bases, with 10 bases between the two germline ends. The length of the CDR3 is 13 residues. Germline V CDR1 and CDR2: SQVTM, ANQGSEA. CDR3 protein: CSVEGPGRYEQYF. The CDR3 DNA follows: TGCAGCGTTGAAGGTCCGGGCCGCTACGAGCAGTACTTC.